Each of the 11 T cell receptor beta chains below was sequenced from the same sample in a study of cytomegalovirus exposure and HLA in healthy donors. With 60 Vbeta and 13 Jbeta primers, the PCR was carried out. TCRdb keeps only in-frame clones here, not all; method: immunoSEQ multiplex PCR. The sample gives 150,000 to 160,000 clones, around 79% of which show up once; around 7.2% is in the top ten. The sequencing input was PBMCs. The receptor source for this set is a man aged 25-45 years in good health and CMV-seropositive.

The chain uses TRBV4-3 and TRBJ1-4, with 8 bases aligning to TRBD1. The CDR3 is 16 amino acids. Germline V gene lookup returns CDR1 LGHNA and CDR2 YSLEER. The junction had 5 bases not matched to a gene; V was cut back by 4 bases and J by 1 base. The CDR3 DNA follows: TGCGCCAGCAGCCCAGGGGGCGGGATAACTAATGAAAAACTGTTTTTT. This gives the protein CASSPGGGITNEKLFF.

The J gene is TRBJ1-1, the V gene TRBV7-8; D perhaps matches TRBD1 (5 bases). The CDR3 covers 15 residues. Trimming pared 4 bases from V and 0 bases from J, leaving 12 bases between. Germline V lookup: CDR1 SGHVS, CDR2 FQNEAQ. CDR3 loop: CASSSNQGLNTEAFF. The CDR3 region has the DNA TGTGCCAGCAGCTCCAACCAGGGATTGAACACTGAAGCTTTCTTT.

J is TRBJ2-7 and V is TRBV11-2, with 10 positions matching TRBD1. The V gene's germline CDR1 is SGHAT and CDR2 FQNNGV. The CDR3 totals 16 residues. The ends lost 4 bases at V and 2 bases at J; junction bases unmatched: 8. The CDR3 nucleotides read TGTGCCAGCAGCTCAAATAGGGGACAGGGGCCCTACGAGCAGTACTTC. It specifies CASSSNRGQGPYEQYF.

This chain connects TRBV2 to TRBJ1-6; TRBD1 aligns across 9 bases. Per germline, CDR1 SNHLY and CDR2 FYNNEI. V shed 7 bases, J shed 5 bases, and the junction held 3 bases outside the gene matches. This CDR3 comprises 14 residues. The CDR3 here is CASKRDRDNSPLHF. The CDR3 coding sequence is TGTGCCAGCAAGCGGGACAGGGATAATTCACCCCTCCACTTT.

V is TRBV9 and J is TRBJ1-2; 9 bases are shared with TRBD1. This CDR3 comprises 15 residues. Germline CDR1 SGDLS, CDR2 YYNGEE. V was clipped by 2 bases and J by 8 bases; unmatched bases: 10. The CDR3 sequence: CASSVGWGQGGGYTF. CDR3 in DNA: TGTGCCAGCAGCGTCGGGTGGGGACAGGGAGGCGGCTACACCTTC.

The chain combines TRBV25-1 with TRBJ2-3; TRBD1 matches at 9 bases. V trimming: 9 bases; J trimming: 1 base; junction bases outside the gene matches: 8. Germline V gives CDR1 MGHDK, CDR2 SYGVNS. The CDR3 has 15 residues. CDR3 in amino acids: CASKRTGEGTDTQYF. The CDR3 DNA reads TGTGCCAGTAAAAGGACAGGGGAGGGCACAGATACGCAGTATTTT.

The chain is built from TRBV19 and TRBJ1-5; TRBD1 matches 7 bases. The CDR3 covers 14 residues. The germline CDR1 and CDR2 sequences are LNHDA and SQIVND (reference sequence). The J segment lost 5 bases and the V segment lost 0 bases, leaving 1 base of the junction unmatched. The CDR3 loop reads CASSIEGGYQPQHF. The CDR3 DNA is TGTGCCAGTAGTATAGAAGGGGGCTATCAGCCCCAGCATTTT.

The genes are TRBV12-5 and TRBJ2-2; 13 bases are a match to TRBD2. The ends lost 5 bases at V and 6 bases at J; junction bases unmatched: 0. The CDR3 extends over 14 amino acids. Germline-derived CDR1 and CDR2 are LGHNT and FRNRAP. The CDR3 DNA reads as TGTGCTAGTGGTGGGACTAGCGGGGCCGGGGAGCTGTTTTTT. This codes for CASGGTSGAGELFF.

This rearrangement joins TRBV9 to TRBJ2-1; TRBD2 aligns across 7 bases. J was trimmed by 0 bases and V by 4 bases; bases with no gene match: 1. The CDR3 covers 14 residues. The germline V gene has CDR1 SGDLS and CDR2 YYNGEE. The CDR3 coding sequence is TGTGCCAGCAGCCGGACTAGCTCCTACAATGAGCAGTTCTTC. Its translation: CASSRTSSYNEQFF.

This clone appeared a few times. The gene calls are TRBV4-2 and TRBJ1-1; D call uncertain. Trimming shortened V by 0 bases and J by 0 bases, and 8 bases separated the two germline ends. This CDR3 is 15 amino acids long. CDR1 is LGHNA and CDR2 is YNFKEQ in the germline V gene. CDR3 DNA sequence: TGTGCCAGCAGCCAAGAAACAGTCTTGAACACTGAAGCTTTCTTT. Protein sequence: CASSQETVLNTEAFF.

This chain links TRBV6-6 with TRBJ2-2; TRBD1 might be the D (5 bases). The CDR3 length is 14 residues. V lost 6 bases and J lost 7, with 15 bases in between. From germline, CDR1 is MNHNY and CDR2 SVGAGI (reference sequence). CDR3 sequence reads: CASSSTVPGGELFF. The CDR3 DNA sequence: TGTGCCAGCAGCTCGACAGTCCCGGGCGGGGAGCTGTTTTTT.